The 27 T cell receptor beta chains in this list originate from one sample, sequenced in a study of blood T cell repertoires in COVID-19. Here immunoSEQ multiplex PCR was the method, and the copy in TCRdb shows in-frame clones only, minus some. The sample shows more than 120,000 clones, around 90% of them seen only once. The sample taken for sequencing was peripheral blood. The origin of the receptors is a woman in her forties or fifties with acute or convalescent COVID-19.

To note about this clone: The junction differs from germline at one of its ends, possibly a read error. This sequence joins TRBV7-9 and TRBJ2-7, with 9 bases matching TRBD1. The CDR3 totals 16 residues. The germline gives CDR1 SEHNR, CDR2 FQNEAQ (reference sequence). CDR3 in amino acids: CASTLSGTGYTYEQYF. The CDR3, as DNA: TGTGCCAGCACCTTATCCGGGACAGGGTACACCTACGAGCAGTACTTC.

The chain uses TRBV7-2 and TRBJ2-2; 10 bases map to TRBD2. With 2 bases clipped from V and 7 bases from J, the junction kept 10 bases outside the gene matches. From germline, CDR1 is SGHTA and CDR2 FQGNSA. The CDR3 consists of 17 residues. CDR3 residues: CASSLRVAGGSGGELFF. The CDR3 nucleotides read TGTGCCAGCAGCTTACGAGTAGCGGGAGGTTCGGGCGGGGAGCTGTTTTTT.

The V gene is TRBV5-1, the J gene TRBJ2-6, with a possible D match to TRBD1 (6 bases). There are 16 residues in the CDR3. Germline V gene lookup returns CDR1 SGHRS and CDR2 YFSETQ. The ends were cut back, 2 bases at V and 0 bases at J, with 9 bases in the middle. CDR3 sequence: CASSFTGNSGANVLTF. The CDR3 DNA reads TGCGCCAGCAGCTTTACAGGGAACTCTGGGGCCAACGTCCTGACTTTC.

This chain links TRBV19 with TRBJ1-2, with 10 positions matching TRBD1. After removal of 5 bases from V and 0 bases from J, the junction contained 3 bases not matched to a gene. From germline, CDR1 is LNHDA and CDR2 SQIVND (reference sequence). The CDR3 is 15 amino acids. The CDR3 loop is CASSGGTGANYGYTF. The CDR3 DNA reads as TGTGCCAGTAGTGGGGGGACAGGGGCTAACTATGGCTACACCTTC.

The J gene is TRBJ2-3, the V gene TRBV5-1; 8 bases align to TRBD1. After removal of 4 bases from V and 5 bases from J, the junction contained 6 bases not matched to a gene. The CDR3 is 14 amino acids. Germline CDR1 is SGHRS and CDR2 is YFSETQ. CDR3 in amino acids: CASSPGQGGDTQYF. The CDR3 nucleotides read TGCGCCAGCAGCCCAGGACAGGGCGGAGATACGCAGTATTTT.

The chain uses TRBV5-4 and TRBJ2-3; D unresolved. V was clipped by 0 bases and J by 2 bases, with 7 bases between them. CDR1 is SGHNT and CDR2 is YYREEE in the germline V gene (reference sequence). The CDR3 is 14 amino acids. The CDR3 loop reads CASSLGQITDTQYF. CDR3 sequence (DNA): TGTGCCAGCAGCTTGGGACAAATCACAGATACGCAGTATTTT.

The V and J genes are TRBV9 and TRBJ2-1; 9 bases map to TRBD2. V shed 0 bases and J 5 bases; nucleotides not matched to a gene: 6. CDR3 length: 16 amino acids. Germline-derived CDR1 and CDR2 are SGDLS and YYNGEE. CDR3 nucleotide sequence: TGTGCCAGCAGCGTAGGGGTGACTAGCGGAAACAATGAGCAGTTCTTC. As protein: CASSVGVTSGNNEQFF.

This clone was detected once. This chain links TRBV5-5 with TRBJ1-1; D call uncertain. Between the trimmed V and J ends, which lost 2 bases and 1 base, there was a span of 6 bases. CDR3 length: 13 amino acids. CDR1 is SGHKS, CDR2 YYEKEE, per germline (reference sequence). CDR3 sequence: CASSFDWNTEAFF. CDR3 DNA: TGTGCCAGCAGCTTTGACTGGAACACTGAAGCTTTCTTT. The full variable domain, with the rest looked up from reference TRBV5-5 and TRBJ1-1, is DAGVTQSPTHLIKTRGQQVTLRCSPISGHKSVSWYQQVLGQGPQFIFQYYEKEERGRGNFPDRFSARQFPNYSSELNVNALLLGDSALYLCASSFDWNTEAFFGQGTRLTVV.

The chain employs TRBV6-1 and TRBJ2-7, with D hard to call. Trimming pared 1 base from V and 12 bases from J, leaving 10 bases between. This CDR3 is 11 amino acids long. Germline assignment: CDR1 MNHNS and CDR2 SASEGT. CDR3 region: CASSEGVDSYF. Written as DNA, the CDR3 is TGTGCCAGCAGTGAAGGTGTAGACTCGTACTTC.

The V gene is TRBV21-1, the J gene TRBJ1-5; TRBD1 is the table's D call and was not checked against the DNA. TRBV21-1 is classified as a pseudogene. This CDR3 region has 13 residues. CDR3: CASSKTGAQPQHF. The CDR3 bases are TGTGCCAGCAGCAAGACAGGGGCTCAGCCCCAGCATTTT.

This clone has a single count. J is TRBJ2-1 and V is TRBV2, with 14 nucleotides matching TRBD2. The CDR3 is 14 amino acids. With V trimmed by 9 bases and J by 7 bases, 5 bases remained unmatched. Germline V lookup: CDR1 SNHLY, CDR2 FYNNEI. The CDR3 DNA reads as TGTGCCAGTACCGGGACTAGCGGGAGAAATGAGCAGTTCTTC. It is translated as CASTGTSGRNEQFF.

V gene TRBV5-4 combines with J gene TRBJ1-1; no reliable D call. Looked up from germline, CDR1 is SGHNT and CDR2 is YYREEE (reference sequence). The CDR3 sequence is 14 residues long. The CDR3, as DNA: TGTGCGACCAAAGGAGAGGCCATGAACACTGAAGCTTTCTTT. Protein sequence: CATKGEAMNTEAFF.

The chain joins TRBV2 to TRBJ2-5; the D gene is possibly TRBD2 (5 bases). This CDR3 comprises 14 residues. Germline values: CDR1 SNHLY, CDR2 FYNNEI. The V end was cut by 2 bases, the J end by 4 bases, with 11 bases between. The CDR3 is CASSERGSVETQYF. In nucleotides, the CDR3 is TGTGCCAGCAGTGAAAGAGGGTCAGTAGAGACCCAGTACTTC.

This clone appeared a few times. The V gene is TRBV7-3, the J gene TRBJ2-5, with D uncertain. Trimming shortened V by 2 bases and J by 5 bases, and 15 bases separated the two germline ends. Germline CDR1 is SGHTA and CDR2 is FQGTGA. The CDR3 is made up of 15 amino acids. DNA for the CDR3: TGTGCCAGCAGCTTAGATGGCCAGGTGCACGAGACCCAGTACTTC. Translation gives CASSLDGQVHETQYF.

Comment on this clone: Its ends do not fully match the called genes, so a read error is possible. The chain employs TRBV6-1 and TRBJ1-5, with 11 bases fitting TRBD1. Germline V gene data show CDR1 as MNHNS and CDR2 as SASEGT. CDR3 length: 16 residues. The CDR3 loop is CASSEGRTGGGQPQHF. The DNA for the CDR3 is TGTGCCAGCAGCGAAGGTAGGACAGGGGGCGGTCAGCCCCAGCATTTT.

The chain combines TRBV5-1 with TRBJ1-6; tentatively, D is TRBD1 (6 bases). This CDR3 is built from 14 residues. The germline gives CDR1 SGHRS, CDR2 YFSETQ. V lost 2 bases to trimming and J lost 7 bases, with 10 bases between them. The chain's CDR3 is CASSFPDRNSPLHF. Written as DNA, the CDR3 is TGCGCCAGCAGCTTTCCGGACAGAAATTCACCCCTCCACTTT.

This clone appeared a few times. The CDR3 DNA reads TGCACCAGCAGCCAAGTGACCAGCCCCCGGGGGACCACCGGGGAGCTGTTTTTT. This sequence encodes CTSSQVTSPRGTTGELFF. V usage is TRBV1 and J usage is TRBJ2-2; the DNA was not used to check the table's D call, TRBD2. TRBV1 is a pseudogene locus. The CDR3 is 18 residues long.

The rearrangement links TRBV6-5 to TRBJ1-2; 10 bases map to TRBD1. The CDR3 runs 14 residues. Germline CDR1 reads MNHEY; CDR2 reads SVGAGI. Germline trimming cut 10 bases from V and 4 bases from J; bases unmatched to any gene: 9. CDR3 protein: CATRDRGFVYGYTF. The CDR3 bases are TGTGCCACCCGGGACAGGGGCTTTGTCTATGGCTACACCTTC.

V is TRBV19 and J is TRBJ1-1; TRBD1 agrees at 7 bases. V was pared by 6 bases and J by 0 bases, with 4 bases of the junction left unmatched. The CDR3 runs to 14 residues. From germline, CDR1 is LNHDA and CDR2 SQIVND (reference sequence). CDR3 DNA: TGTGCCAGTAGGGGACAGTTCATGAACACTGAAGCTTTCTTT. Amino acid sequence: CASRGQFMNTEAFF.

This chain joins TRBV12-3 or TRBV12-4 and TRBJ2-7; D call uncertain. This CDR3 has 13 amino acids. V lost 6 bases and J lost 3, with 12 bases in between. The CDR3 nucleotides are TGTGCCAGCAGCCCCGAAGGCGGCTACGAGCAGTACTTC. This encodes CASSPEGGYEQYF.

This chain connects TRBV12-3 or TRBV12-4 to TRBJ1-1; possibly TRBD1 for D (6 bases). This CDR3 is 13 amino acids long. V lost 5 bases and J 1 base, leaving 8 bases between the germline ends. CDR3 loop: CASSRQENTEAFF. The CDR3 bases are TGTGCCAGCAGTAGACAGGAGAACACTGAAGCTTTCTTT.

This clone was seen once. The CDR3 reads CASSPGLAGPENTQYF. The CDR3 DNA reads TGTGCCAGCAGCCCCGGACTAGCGGGCCCGGAAAATACGCAGTATTTT. The V gene is TRBV11-2, the J gene TRBJ2-3; 11 bases fit TRBD2. The length of the CDR3 is 16 residues. Germline V CDR1 and CDR2: SGHAT, FQNNGV. The V gene end was trimmed by 5 bases and the J gene end by 7 bases; junction bases not matched to a gene: 11.

This chain links TRBV27 with TRBJ2-7; 7 bases map to TRBD1. Trimming took 4 bases from V and 0 from J; bases not matched to a gene: 12. The CDR3 runs to 17 residues. Germline V gives CDR1 MNHEY, CDR2 SMNVEV (reference sequence). The CDR3 coding sequence is TGTGCCAGCAGTTCCTATTACGACAGGGAGAGCTCCTACGAGCAGTACTTC. Amino acid sequence: CASSSYYDRESSYEQYF.

The chain has TRBV13 and TRBJ2-7, with D uncertain. The germline V gene encodes CDR1 PRHDT and CDR2 FYEKMQ (reference sequence). The CDR3 is made up of 12 amino acids. V was cut by 1 base and J by 3 bases, with 4 bases left in between. In nucleotides, the CDR3 is TGTGCCAGCAGCTTAGACGGCTACGAGCAGTACTTC. This gives the protein CASSLDGYEQYF. The complete variable domain, with remaining parts taken from reference TRBV13 and TRBJ2-7, reads AAGVIQSPRHLIKEKRETATLKCYPIPRHDTVYWYQQGPGQDPQFLISFYEKMQSDKGSIPDRFSAQQFSDYHSELNMSSLELGDSALYFCASSLDGYEQYFGPGTRLTVT.

The genes are TRBV12-5 and TRBJ1-5; weak D call: TRBD1 (5 bases). The CDR3 is made up of 17 amino acids. Germline loops: CDR1 LGHNT, CDR2 FRNRAP. V was cut by 8 bases and J by 1 base, with 21 bases left in between. The DNA for the CDR3 is TGTGCTAGTACCTTGCGCCTGGACATGGAGAGCAATCAGCCCCAGCATTTT. Protein sequence: CASTLRLDMESNQPQHF.

This clone has only one observation. The V and J genes are TRBV9 and TRBJ1-2, with 8 bases matching TRBD1. Germline CDR1 and CDR2: SGDLS and YYNGEE. With 0 bases clipped from V and 4 bases from J, the junction kept 11 bases outside the gene matches. The CDR3 covers 17 residues. The DNA for the CDR3 is TGTGCCAGCAGCGTAGATTCGGCGATTGGACAGGGCTATGGCTACACCTTC. Translation: CASSVDSAIGQGYGYTF.

The chain uses TRBV29-1 and TRBJ2-7, with D possibly being TRBD2 (12 bases). V was shortened by 5 bases and J by 4 bases, with 24 bases between the two germline ends. Germline V gene sequence: CDR1 SQVTM, CDR2 ANQGSEA. There are 16 residues in the CDR3. CDR3 loop: CSVSGLAGQGGYEQYF. Here the CDR3 DNA reads TGCAGCGTTTCCGGACTAGCGGGACAGGGGGGGTACGAGCAGTACTTC.